This T cell receptor (beta chain) was found in a study of blood T cell repertoires in COVID-19. Study details: Both acute and convalescent COVID-19 samples were obtained from the United States, Italy and Spain. PBMCs, B-cell-depleted T cells, or T cells provided the cDNA or gDNA that made up the material.

In the original processing: Counts of nucleated cells, estimated from reference gene primer amplification, were obtained. Only in-frame clones appear in the TCRdb table, and some are missing; sequencing was by immunoSEQ multiplex PCR. Clonal size and the V and J genes are those of that table, whereas D and trimming came from the DNA. The data show around 100,000 clones, with around four fifths seen just once and 12% held by the top ten. Germline CDR1 and CDR2: LGHDT and YNNKEL (reference sequence). V lost 2 bases to trimming and J lost 6 bases, with 22 bases between them. The CDR3 contains 17 residues.

The sequenced sample consisted of peripheral blood. This TCR was sampled from a human donor in a cohort sampled during active COVID-19. The chain combines TRBV3-1 (or the pseudogene TRBV3-2) with TRBJ1-2; D not certain. In nucleotides, the CDR3 is TGTGCCAGCAGCCAAAGTCAGTTGGCAGGATGGAGGAATGGCTACACCTTC. As protein: CASSQSQLAGWRNGYTF.